Following are 29 T cell receptor beta chains from one sample sequenced in a study of T cells in Graves' hyperthyroidism and ophthalmopathy. Amplification of TCR beta CDR3 regions was performed using RNA transcripts as template. When the TCR CDR3 underwent first-round RT-PCR, the HTBI primer set was used. TCRdb processed the multiplex PCR reads anew with MiXCR; each CDR3 protein has one entry. Among under 800,000 distinct CDR3 sequences listed, approximately 14% were seen once. The specimen was blood. All receptors come from a woman between 18 and 29 years old with Graves' hyperthyroidism.

This clonotype showed up many times. V gene TRBV20-1 combines with J gene TRBJ1-5; D is ambiguous. The germline gives CDR1 DFQATT, CDR2 SNEGSKA (reference sequence). The CDR3 has 17 amino acids. Trimming removed 3 bases from V and 2 bases from J, with 20 bases in between. The CDR3 bases are TGCAGTGCTAGGGACCTATCCGGTAGCGGGGGCAATCAGCCCCAGCATTTT. Encoded protein: CSARDLSGSGGNQPQHF.

This clonotype was found many times. The chain carries TRBV6-1 and TRBJ2-7; no firm D call. V was shortened by 6 bases and J by 0 bases, with 12 bases between the two germline ends. CDR1 and CDR2 from the germline V gene are MNHNS and SASEGT. This CDR3 contains 14 residues. Here the CDR3 reads CASSSHMSSYEQYF. The CDR3 DNA reads as TGTGCCAGCAGCTCCCACATGAGCTCCTACGAGCAGTACTTC.

The chain combines TRBV20-1 with TRBJ2-2; TRBD1 agrees at 8 bases. CDR3 length: 15 residues. CDR1 and CDR2 from the germline V gene are DFQATT and SNEGSKA (reference sequence). J lost 6 bases, V lost 8 bases, and 14 bases had no gene match. Here the CDR3 DNA reads TGCAGTATTCCCGGACAGGGAGTCCGAGCCGGGGAGCTGTTTTTT. Protein sequence: CSIPGQGVRAGELFF.

In this sample, this clonotype turned up a few times. This chain uses TRBV6-1 with TRBJ2-2; tentatively, D is TRBD1 or TRBD2 (5 bases each). Germline-derived CDR1 and CDR2 are MNHNS and SASEGT. The V and J ends lost 5 bases and 3 bases respectively, with 13 bases between them. This CDR3 is built from 15 residues. The CDR3 is CASSLGVPDTGELFF. CDR3 nucleotide sequence: TGTGCCAGCAGTCTGGGGGTCCCCGACACCGGGGAGCTGTTTTTT.

This clonotype was recorded a few times. This chain links TRBV6-5 with TRBJ2-7; TRBD2 aligns across 10 bases. V shed 6 bases, J shed 0 bases, and the junction held 8 bases outside the gene matches. Germline lookup yields CDR1 MNHEY and CDR2 SVGAGI. This CDR3 contains 16 residues. Here the CDR3 DNA reads TGTGCCAGCAGCTCCACGACTAGCGGGTACTCCTACGAGCAGTACTTC. Translated, it gives CASSSTTSGYSYEQYF.

The table lists this clonotype with a few counts. V is TRBV20-1 and J is TRBJ2-7; D might be TRBD1 (7 bases). The CDR3 loop spans 14 amino acids. V lost 6 bases and J lost 4, with 19 bases in between. CDR1 and CDR2 (germline): DFQATT, SNEGSKA (reference sequence). CDR3 sequence reads: CSAEAGQGGYEQYF. The CDR3 region has the DNA TGCAGTGCGGAGGCCGGGCAGGGGGGTTACGAGCAGTACTTC.

This clonotype was found many times. V and J are TRBV3-1 and TRBJ1-4; maybe TRBD1 (5 bases). The CDR3 spans 18 residues. Germline-derived CDR1 and CDR2 are LGHDT and YNNKEL (reference sequence). With 0 bases removed from V and 8 bases from J, the gap between germline ends came to 22 bases. DNA of the CDR3: TGTGCCAGCAGCCAAGAGCATATCACGGCAGGGCGAAGCGAAAAACTGTTTTTT. Translated, it gives CASSQEHITAGRSEKLFF.

The chain joins TRBV7-9 to TRBJ2-2; 10 nucleotides align to TRBD1. The germline gives CDR1 SEHNR, CDR2 FQNEAQ (reference sequence). V lost 5 bases to trimming and J lost 4 bases; unmatched junction nucleotides: 10. The CDR3 is 17 residues long. CDR3 region: CASSLSGDRGPTGELFF. In nucleotides, the CDR3 is TGTGCCAGCAGCCTGTCCGGGGACAGGGGACCCACCGGGGAGCTGTTTTTT.

The J gene is TRBJ2-5, the V gene TRBV20-1, with 9 bases identical to TRBD2. The length of the CDR3 is 19 residues. Trimming took 1 base from V and 4 from J; bases not matched to a gene: 19. CDR1 is DFQATT and CDR2 is SNEGSKA in the germline V gene (reference sequence). The CDR3 coding sequence is TGCAGTGCTAGAGCCCGCTGGGCTAGCGGGAAGGTCGGAAGAGAGACCCAGTACTTC. Protein: CSARARWASGKVGRETQYF.

There are many counts of this clonotype. V is TRBV2 and J is TRBJ2-1; 14 bases line up with TRBD2. This CDR3 region has 19 residues. The V gene end was trimmed by 5 bases and the J gene end by 5 bases; junction bases not matched to a gene: 14. The germline CDR1 and CDR2 sequences are SNHLY and FYNNEI. CDR3: CASSLGLAGVRPRNNEQFF. DNA for the CDR3: TGTGCCAGCAGTTTGGGACTAGCGGGAGTACGACCGAGAAACAATGAGCAGTTCTTC.

Only a few counts were recorded for this clonotype. At one of its ends the junction is not consistent with the germline gene, which may arise from a read error. The chain recombines TRBV3-1 with TRBJ2-7; 9 bases align to TRBD2. The CDR3 runs 14 residues. Per the germline V gene, CDR1 is LGHDT and CDR2 is YNNKEL (reference sequence). The CDR3 spells CASSHAGGMYGQYF. As DNA, the CDR3 is TGTGCCAGCAGCCACGCGGGAGGGATGTACGGGCAGTACTTC.

This clonotype has ten or more counts. The rearrangement joins TRBV20-1 to TRBJ2-1, with 8 nucleotides matching TRBD2. J lost 2 bases, V lost 4 bases, and 7 bases had no gene match. Germline V CDR1 and CDR2: DFQATT, SNEGSKA (reference sequence). This CDR3 is built from 15 residues. CDR3 loop: CSATGTRATYNEQFF. The CDR3 DNA sequence: TGCAGTGCTACCGGGACTAGGGCGACCTACAATGAGCAGTTCTTC.

The chain combines TRBV12-3 or TRBV12-4 with TRBJ1-2, with D possibly TRBD1 on 5 matching bases. The CDR3 runs 14 residues. V was pared by 5 bases and J by 2 bases, with 12 bases between. The CDR3 loop reads CASSPSGGNYGYTF. The CDR3 DNA follows: TGTGCCAGCAGTCCAAGTGGGGGAAACTATGGCTACACCTTC.

The CDR3 bases are TGTGCCGGCCAGGGGGCGCCAAGAAAACTGTTTTTT. It codes for CAGQGAPRKLFF. The chain recombines TRBV30 with TRBJ1-4; 8 bases fit TRBD1. The CDR3 totals 12 residues. Germline lookup yields CDR1 GTSNPN and CDR2 SVGIG (reference sequence). Trimming took 8 bases from V and 10 from J; bases not matched to a gene: 9.

The rearrangement uses TRBV27 and TRBJ1-2, with D perhaps matching TRBD1 (6 bases). Germline values: CDR1 MNHEY, CDR2 SMNVEV (reference sequence). This CDR3 has 14 amino acids. V was shortened by 3 bases and J by 8 bases, with 16 bases between the two germline ends. The CDR3, as DNA: TGTGCCAGCAGTTTTAACTTGGGGGCCGTAGGCTACACCTTC. This codes for CASSFNLGAVGYTF.

This clonotype has just a few counts. The V gene is TRBV6-4, the J gene TRBJ1-5; D uncertain. There are 13 residues in the CDR3. Germline CDR1 MRHNA, CDR2 SNTAGT. Trimming cost V 3 bases and J 7 bases, with 10 bases left between them. The CDR3 sequence: CASSDVLGQPQHF. For the CDR3, the DNA is TGTGCCAGCAGTGATGTTCTTGGACAGCCCCAGCATTTT.

This clonotype has at least ten counts. CDR3 nucleotides: TGCGCCAGCAGCCCTGCGGACAGGGACGAGCAGTACTTC. Encoded protein: CASSPADRDEQYF. The V gene is TRBV4-3, the J gene TRBJ2-7; 8 nucleotides agree with TRBD1. The germline V gene encodes CDR1 LGHNA and CDR2 YSLEER. The V segment lost 4 bases and the J segment 5 bases; nucleotides outside the gene matches: 4. This CDR3 is 13 amino acids long.

This clonotype came up a few times. CDR3 sequence reads: CASSHRQILNTEAFF. Here the CDR3 DNA reads TGTGCCAGCAGCCATCGACAGATTTTGAACACTGAAGCTTTCTTT. V is TRBV5-4 and J is TRBJ1-1; possibly TRBD1 for D (5 bases). This CDR3 has 15 residues. The germline CDR1 and CDR2 sequences are SGHNT and YYREEE (reference sequence). The V end was cut by 4 bases, the J end by 0 bases, with 13 bases between. The full variable domain, completed using reference TRBV5-4 and TRBJ1-1, is ETGVTQSPTHLIKTRGQQVTLRCSSQSGHNTVSWYQQALGQGPQFIFQYYREEENGRGNFPPRFSGLQFPNYSSELNVNALELDDSALYLCASSHRQILNTEAFFGQGTRLTVV.

This sequence joins TRBV11-2 and TRBJ2-7; D remains unclear. The CDR3 covers 18 residues. Germline CDR1 SGHAT, CDR2 FQNNGV. The V end was cut by 0 bases, the J end by 0 bases, with 18 bases between. Here the CDR3 DNA reads TGTGCCAGCAGCTTAGAAGTAATGGGATCCTCTTTCTCCTACGAGCAGTACTTC. Translated, it gives CASSLEVMGSSFSYEQYF. Filled out from reference TRBV11-2 and TRBJ2-7, the complete variable domain reads EAGVAQSPRYKIIEKRQSVAFWCNPISGHATLYWYQQILGQGPKLLIQFQNNGVVDDSQLPKDRFSAERLKGVDSTLKIQPAKLEDSAVYLCASSLEVMGSSFSYEQYFGPGTRLTVT.

This clonotype was recorded at least ten times. As DNA, the CDR3 is TGCAGTGCTAGAGATCAACAGGGCCCCTACGAGCAGTACTTC. It codes for CSARDQQGPYEQYF. This sequence joins TRBV20-1 and TRBJ2-7; possibly TRBD1 for D (6 bases). Trimming removed 0 bases from V and 2 bases from J, with 11 bases in between. Germline V gives CDR1 DFQATT, CDR2 SNEGSKA (reference sequence). This CDR3 is 14 amino acids long.

There are a few counts of this clonotype. The chain employs TRBV4-1 and TRBJ2-7, with D possibly matching TRBD2 (5 bases). Per germline, CDR1 MGHRA and CDR2 YSYEKL. V was shortened by 0 bases and J by 1 base, with 7 bases between the two germline ends. The CDR3 consists of 14 residues. The CDR3 nucleotides are TGCGCCAGCAGCCAAGATGACTATTCCTACGAGCAGTACTTC. This gives the protein CASSQDDYSYEQYF.

This chain links TRBV19 with TRBJ1-5; unclear D gene. The V end was cut by 1 base, the J end by 10 bases, with 8 bases between. The CDR3 is made up of 12 amino acids. Germline V gives CDR1 LNHDA, CDR2 SQIVND (reference sequence). CDR3 sequence (DNA): TGTGCCAGTAGTATAGTTAGCCGACCCCAGCATTTT. The encoded protein is CASSIVSRPQHF.

This clonotype was observed at least ten times. This chain connects TRBV28 to TRBJ1-2; D not resolved. V gave up 4 bases and J gave up 0 bases, with 9 bases separating them. The CDR3 spans 14 residues. CDR1 MDHEN and CDR2 SYDVKM come from the germline V gene. In nucleotides, the CDR3 is TGTGCCAGCAGTTCCCCTGCCCCTAACTATGGCTACACCTTC. It encodes CASSSPAPNYGYTF.

This clonotype was picked up many times. The rearrangement uses TRBV20-1 and TRBJ2-1; perhaps TRBD2 as D (5 bases). The CDR3 is 16 amino acids. Looked up from germline, CDR1 is DFQATT and CDR2 is SNEGSKA (reference sequence). Trimming took 7 bases from V and 3 from J, leaving 22 bases between them. The CDR3 is CSVPGSGKRVYNEQFF. CDR3 DNA sequence: TGCAGTGTCCCCGGAAGCGGCAAAAGGGTCTACAATGAGCAGTTCTTC.

A note on this clonotype: This may stem from a read error, because a much larger clone lies one nucleotide away. Because it lacks the conserved phenylalanine or tryptophan at the end, this CDR3 is likely a read error. The chain uses TRBV7-2 and TRBJ1-5, with a possible D match to TRBD1 (5 bases). V was pared by 4 bases and J by 1 base, with 14 bases between. CDR3 length: 16 amino acids. CDR1 and CDR2 from the germline V gene are SGHTA and FQGNSA. The chain's CDR3 is CASSSTGTRSNQPQHL. CDR3 nucleotides: TGTGCCAGCAGCTCTACGGGGACTCGCAGCAATCAGCCCCAGCATTTA.

CDR3: CASSLSTFTDGYTF. The CDR3 DNA reads TGTGCCAGCAGCTTGTCCACCTTTACAGATGGCTACACCTTC. The chain joins TRBV7-9 to TRBJ1-2; D is unresolved. The CDR3 spans 14 residues. Trimming removed 3 bases at V and 6 bases at J, with 14 bases between. Germline V CDR1 and CDR2: SEHNR, FQNEAQ (reference sequence).

This clonotype appeared many times. This chain uses TRBV27 with TRBJ2-1, with TRBD2 identical over 7 bases. CDR1 and CDR2 from the germline V gene are MNHEY and SMNVEV (reference sequence). The CDR3 is 16 amino acids. V shed 4 bases and J 5 bases; nucleotides not matched to a gene: 11. The chain's CDR3 is CASSSWGKRGHNEQFF. In nucleotides, the CDR3 is TGTGCCAGCAGTTCATGGGGTAAGCGGGGCCACAATGAGCAGTTCTTC.

The sample holds a few counts of this clonotype. The J gene is TRBJ2-7, the V gene TRBV18; TRBD2 matches 11 bases. Germline V gene lookup returns CDR1 KGHSH and CDR2 LQKENI. J was trimmed by 5 bases and V by 1 base; bases with no gene match: 10. The CDR3 totals 17 residues. Here the CDR3 reads CASSPLAGGAKGNEQYF. CDR3 DNA: TGTGCCAGCTCACCACTAGCGGGAGGGGCGAAGGGAAACGAGCAGTACTTC.

This clonotype was seen many times. V gene TRBV7-2 combines with J gene TRBJ2-7; TRBD2 matches at 10 bases. CDR3 size: 16 residues. V lost 3 bases, J lost 7 bases, and 12 bases stayed unmatched. From germline, CDR1 is SGHTA and CDR2 FQGNSA. CDR3 DNA sequence: TGTGCCAGCAGCTTCCAGGTGCTAGCGGGAGCCCGAGAGCAGTACTTC. This sequence encodes CASSFQVLAGAREQYF.